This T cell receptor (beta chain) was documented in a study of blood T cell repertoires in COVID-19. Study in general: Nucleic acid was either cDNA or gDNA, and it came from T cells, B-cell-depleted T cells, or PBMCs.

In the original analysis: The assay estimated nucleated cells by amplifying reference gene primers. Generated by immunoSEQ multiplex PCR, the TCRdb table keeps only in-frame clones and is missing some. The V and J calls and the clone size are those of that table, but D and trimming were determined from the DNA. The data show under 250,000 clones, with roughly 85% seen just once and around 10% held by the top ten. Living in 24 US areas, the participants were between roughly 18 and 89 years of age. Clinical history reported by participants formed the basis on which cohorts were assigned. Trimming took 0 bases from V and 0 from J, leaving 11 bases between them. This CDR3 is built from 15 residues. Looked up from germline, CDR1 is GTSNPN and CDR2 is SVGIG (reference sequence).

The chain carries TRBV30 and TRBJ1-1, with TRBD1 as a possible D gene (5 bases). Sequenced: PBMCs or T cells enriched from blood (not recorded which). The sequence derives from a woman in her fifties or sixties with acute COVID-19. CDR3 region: CAWSVHRTMNTEAFF. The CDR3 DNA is TGTGCCTGGAGTGTACACAGGACAATGAACACTGAAGCTTTCTTT.